This entry lists 14 T cell receptor beta chains sequenced from one sample in a study of graft-versus-host responses after intestinal transplantation. Method: immunoSEQ multiplex PCR; TCRdb's copy keeps in-frame clones and lacks some. The sample lists 93,000 or so clones, over 85% occurring once. The antigens for these receptors are not known. The starting material was unstimulated CD8+ T cells sorted from spleen or lymph node cells, obtained before intestinal transplant. Every receptor here comes from a human donor who received an intestinal transplant.

In its sample, this clone was seen a few times. V gene TRBV4-1 combines with J gene TRBJ1-6; D not resolved. Germline CDR1 MGHRA, CDR2 YSYEKL. V was trimmed by 3 bases and J by 7 bases, leaving 4 bases between them. This CDR3 comprises 12 residues. The CDR3 reads CASSHLNSPLHF. The CDR3 nucleotides are TGCGCCAGCAGCCACCTAAATTCACCCCTCCACTTT.

The chain combines TRBV28 with TRBJ2-7; D remains unclear. Germline loops: CDR1 MDHEN, CDR2 SYDVKM. Trimming shortened V by 3 bases and J by 5 bases, and 11 bases separated the two germline ends. The CDR3 sequence is 13 residues long. The CDR3: CASSFHFADEQYF. In nucleotides, the CDR3 is TGTGCCAGCAGTTTCCATTTCGCGGACGAGCAGTACTTC. The variable domain in full, completed from reference TRBV28 and TRBJ2-7, reads DVKVTQSSRYLVKRTGEKVFLECVQDMDHENMFWYRQDPGLGLRLIYFSYDVKMKEKGDIPEGYSVSREKKERFSLILESASTNQTSMYLCASSFHFADEQYFGPGTRLTVT.

The chain recombines TRBV6-6 with TRBJ1-1, with D possibly matching TRBD1 (6 bases). The CDR3 has 14 amino acids. The ends were cut back, 4 bases at V and 0 bases at J, with 9 bases in the middle. Germline V gives CDR1 MNHNY, CDR2 SVGAGI (reference sequence). For the CDR3, the DNA is TGTGCCAGCAGTTGGCAGGGGATGAACACTGAAGCTTTCTTT. Translation gives CASSWQGMNTEAFF.

The V and J genes are TRBV2 and TRBJ2-7, with D tentatively TRBD1 (6 bases). V was pared by 7 bases and J by 4 bases, with 11 bases between. Germline V CDR1 and CDR2: SNHLY, FYNNEI. This CDR3 contains 12 residues. The CDR3 region has the DNA TGTGCCAGCAACAGGGATCAATACGAGCAGTACTTC. The encoded protein is CASNRDQYEQYF.

J is TRBJ2-2 and V is TRBV4-2; TRBD2 matches at 10 bases. The J segment lost 6 bases and the V segment lost 0 bases, leaving 4 bases of the junction unmatched. Germline V gives CDR1 LGHNA, CDR2 YNFKEQ. This CDR3 comprises 16 residues. This CDR3 is CASSQDLSGGAGELFF. The CDR3 DNA reads TGTGCCAGCAGCCAAGATCTCAGCGGGGGGGCCGGGGAGCTGTTTTTT.

The chain couples TRBV9 to TRBJ2-2, with D unclear. The germline gives CDR1 SGDLS, CDR2 YYNGEE. The ends were cut back, 4 bases at V and 3 bases at J, with 4 bases in the middle. The CDR3 extends over 12 amino acids. CDR3 nucleotide sequence: TGTGCCAGCAGCCTACACACCGGGGAGCTGTTTTTT. Translation: CASSLHTGELFF.

This chain uses TRBV4-1 with TRBJ1-1; the match to TRBD1 covers 7 bases. The germline V gene has CDR1 MGHRA and CDR2 YSYEKL. The ends lost 4 bases at V and 1 base at J; junction bases unmatched: 6. This CDR3 has 15 amino acids. CDR3 in DNA: TGCGCCAGCAGCCGAGACAGGGAGGGGAACACTGAAGCTTTCTTT. It is translated as CASSRDREGNTEAFF.

The chain has TRBV4-2 and TRBJ1-2, with D possibly TRBD1 on 5 matching bases. The V and J ends lost 3 bases and 7 bases respectively, with 12 bases between them. Germline values: CDR1 LGHNA, CDR2 YNFKEQ. The CDR3 is 13 residues long. Here the CDR3 reads CASSQQGVGGYTF. CDR3 DNA: TGTGCCAGCAGCCAGCAGGGAGTGGGTGGCTACACCTTC.

This clone has a single count. The gene calls are TRBV2 and TRBJ1-1; D is unresolved. CDR1 and CDR2 (germline): SNHLY, FYNNEI. Deletions cut 3 bases from V and 3 bases from J, with 8 bases between. The CDR3 extends over 13 amino acids. CDR3 residues: CASSDGMHTEAFF. The DNA of the CDR3 is TGTGCCAGCAGTGATGGTATGCACACTGAAGCTTTCTTT.

The CDR3 reads CASRPAGGDEQFF. In nucleotides, the CDR3 is TGTGCCAGCCGCCCTGCGGGGGGGGACGAGCAGTTCTTC. The rearrangement links TRBV7-9 to TRBJ2-1; 9 bases line up with TRBD2. The germline V gene has CDR1 SEHNR and CDR2 FQNEAQ (reference sequence). V gave up 8 bases and J gave up 10 bases; unmatched junction bases: 9. The CDR3 loop spans 13 amino acids. Full variable domain (remainder filled in from reference TRBV7-9 and TRBJ2-1): DTGVSQNPRHKITKRGQNVTFRCDPISEHNRLYWYRQTLGQGPEFLTYFQNEAQLEKSRLLSDRFSAERPKGSFSTLEIQRTEQGDSAMYLCASRPAGGDEQFFGPGTRLTVL.

The rearrangement links TRBV6-1 to TRBJ2-7; 7 bases are shared with TRBD1. There are 13 residues in the CDR3. The trim removed 7 bases at V and 3 bases at J, leaving 6 bases unmatched. Germline CDR1 and CDR2: MNHNS and SASEGT. CDR3 sequence (DNA): TGTGCCAGCACCGGGACAGCTTTCTACGAGCAGTACTTC. Translated: CASTGTAFYEQYF.

This clone appeared a single time. The chain couples TRBV7-6 to TRBJ2-5; TRBD1 or TRBD2 may be the D gene (5 bases each). This CDR3 is built from 12 residues. Germline V CDR1 and CDR2: SGHVS, FNYEAQ. V lost 5 bases, J lost 5 bases, and 9 bases lay in between. The CDR3 reads CASSRGEETQYF. The CDR3 coding sequence is TGTGCCAGCAGCAGAGGGGAGGAGACCCAGTACTTC.

V gene TRBV7-9 combines with J gene TRBJ2-7; D uncertain. CDR1 and CDR2 from the germline V gene are SEHNR and FQNEAQ (reference sequence). V lost 1 base and J lost 0, with 7 bases in between. The CDR3 consists of 14 residues. The CDR3 spells CASSLVPVSYEQYF. Here the CDR3 DNA reads TGTGCCAGCAGCTTAGTACCGGTCTCCTACGAGCAGTACTTC.

V and J are TRBV4-1 and TRBJ2-5; no definite D call. V gave up 0 bases and J gave up 5 bases, with 13 bases separating them. The CDR3 covers 15 residues. Germline assignment: CDR1 MGHRA and CDR2 YSYEKL. This CDR3 reads CASSQDPSIGETQYF. The DNA of the CDR3 is TGCGCCAGCAGCCAAGACCCTTCGATCGGCGAGACCCAGTACTTC.